This T cell receptor beta chain came from a study of GPR56 and killer-like receptors on CD4 memory cells (dated by TCRdb to the late 2010s). Study-level background: It was proposed in the study that human CD4+ memory T-cell differentiation and cytokine production potential are marked by progressive acquisition of KLRB1, KLRG1, GPR56 and then KLRF1. The study described its healthy blood donors as age-matched to the liver disease patients, who had a median age of about 70 years.

Sequenced using an Illumina HiSeq 2500. For construction of sequencing libraries, the recombined TCRbeta locus was amplified according to a previously published PCR protocol. The paper's processing steps were these. Any read whose average quality score fell below 30 was discarded, and IMSEQ was used to process the reads that remained. Each clonotype was defined by Vbeta gene, Jbeta gene and CDR3 amino acid sequence. To quantify how much the repertoires of different populations overlapped, the Morisita-Horn index was computed on the top 100 expanded clones. Renyi diversity profiles calculated on the top 100 expanded clones were used to assess clonal diversity. After TCRdb reprocessed the reads, each CDR3 protein sequence was kept as one row, without DNA. The V and J calls were determined by TCRdb, not by the authors. The sample table on file contains about 1,100 distinct CDR3 sequences. Approximately 26% of the sample goes to the ten largest clones.

From a lookup of the germline V gene, CDR1 and CDR2 are MNHEY and SVGEGT. CDR3 length: 20 amino acids, cysteine to phenylalanine. DNA is not on record. In the absence of a count, this clonotype is rated medium-sized (0.01 to 0.1%) from its frequency. Its cognate antigen has yet to be identified. Prior to TCRbeta sequencing, five KLR/GPR56-defined CD4+ populations were enriched by fluorescence-activated cell sorting. TCRbeta repertoires of five CD4+ T-cell subsets defined by KLRB1, KLRG1, GPR56 and KLRF1 expression were sequenced to test a linear memory differentiation pathway. TCR-sequenced cells came from peripheral blood of healthy control individuals, reported as five donors in the TCRbeta analysis figure. Heparinized peripheral blood was collected, and every sample was processed within one hour of being retrieved. Blood was diluted 1:2 in PBS, and peripheral blood mononuclear cells were then isolated from the diluted blood at room temperature by Biocoll density gradient centrifugation. Before flow sorting, freshly isolated PBMCs underwent magnetic sorting with anti-CD4 MicroBeads to enrich CD4+ T cells. A BD FACSAria II was used to sort CD4+ T cells enriched from PBMCs of healthy donors according to marker expression. Surface staining used anti-KLRB1 clone 191B8, anti-KLRF1 clone 4A4.D10 and anti-KLRG1 clone REA261 antibodies from Miltenyi Biotec.

Paper-wide results and their limitations: The authors took the finding that clones dominating late populations 4 and 5 were also present in early populations 1 and 2 as evidence for linear differentiation. Diversity and similarity analyses were restricted to the 100 most expanded clones per population rather than full repertoires. Overlap of TCR repertoires was especially pronounced between late populations 4 and 5, and partly extended to population 3. Low clonal frequency was observed in the marker-negative population, and a progressive increase in clonal frequency, with a corresponding decrease in TCRbeta diversity, was observed along the proposed pathway.

Sequencing input: memory CD4+ T cells from blood. The receptor was isolated from a human donor in good health. Recombination linked TRBV6-2 or TRBV6-3 to TRBJ2-6; TCRdb lists TRBD1, though no DNA is available to test this call. CDR3 loop: CASSFPGGPRALFGANVLTF.